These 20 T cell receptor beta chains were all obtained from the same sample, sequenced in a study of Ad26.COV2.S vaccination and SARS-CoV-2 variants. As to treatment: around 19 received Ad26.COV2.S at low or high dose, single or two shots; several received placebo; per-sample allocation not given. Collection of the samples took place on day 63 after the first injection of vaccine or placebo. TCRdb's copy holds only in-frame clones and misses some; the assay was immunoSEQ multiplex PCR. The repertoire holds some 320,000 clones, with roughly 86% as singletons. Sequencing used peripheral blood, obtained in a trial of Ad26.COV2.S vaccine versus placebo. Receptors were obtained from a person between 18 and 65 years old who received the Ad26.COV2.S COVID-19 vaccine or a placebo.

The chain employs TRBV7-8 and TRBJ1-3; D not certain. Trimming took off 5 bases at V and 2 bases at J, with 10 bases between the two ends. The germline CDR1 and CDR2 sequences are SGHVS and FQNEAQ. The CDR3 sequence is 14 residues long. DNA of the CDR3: TGTGCCAGCAGCCCGGCAAAGACTGGAAACACCATATATTTT. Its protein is CASSPAKTGNTIYF.

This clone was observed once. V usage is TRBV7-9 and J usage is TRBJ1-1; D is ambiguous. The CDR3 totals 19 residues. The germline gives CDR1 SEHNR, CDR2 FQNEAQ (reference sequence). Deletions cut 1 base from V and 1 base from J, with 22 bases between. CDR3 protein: CASSLVSPQTPPWNTEAFF. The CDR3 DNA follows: TGTGCCAGCAGCTTAGTTTCCCCACAAACCCCACCCTGGAACACTGAAGCTTTCTTT.

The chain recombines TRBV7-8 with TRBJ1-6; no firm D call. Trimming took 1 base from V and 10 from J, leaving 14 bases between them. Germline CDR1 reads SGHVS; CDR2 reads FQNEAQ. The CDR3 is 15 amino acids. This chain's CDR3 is CASSLETRVGSPLHF. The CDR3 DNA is TGTGCCAGCAGCTTAGAAACAAGGGTAGGGTCACCCCTCCACTTT.

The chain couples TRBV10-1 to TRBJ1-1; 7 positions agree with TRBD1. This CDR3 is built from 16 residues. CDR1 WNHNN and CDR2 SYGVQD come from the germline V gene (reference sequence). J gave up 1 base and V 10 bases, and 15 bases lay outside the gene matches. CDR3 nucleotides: TGCGCCAACAAAGGGGGCAGACCCAGAGGGAACACTGAAGCTTTCTTT. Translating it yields CANKGGRPRGNTEAFF.

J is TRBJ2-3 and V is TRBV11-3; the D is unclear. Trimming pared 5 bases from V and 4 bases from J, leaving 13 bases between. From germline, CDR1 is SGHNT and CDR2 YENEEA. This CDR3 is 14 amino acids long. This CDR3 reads CASSPGTSADTQYF. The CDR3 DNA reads TGTGCCAGCAGCCCCGGAACTTCAGCAGATACGCAGTATTTT.

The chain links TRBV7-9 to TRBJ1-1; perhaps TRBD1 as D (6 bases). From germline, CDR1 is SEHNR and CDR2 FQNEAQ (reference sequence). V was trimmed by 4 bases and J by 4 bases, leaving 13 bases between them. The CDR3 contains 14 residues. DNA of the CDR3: TGTGCCAGCAGCTCCGGACAGTTAGTCACTGAAGCTTTCTTT. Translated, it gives CASSSGQLVTEAFF.

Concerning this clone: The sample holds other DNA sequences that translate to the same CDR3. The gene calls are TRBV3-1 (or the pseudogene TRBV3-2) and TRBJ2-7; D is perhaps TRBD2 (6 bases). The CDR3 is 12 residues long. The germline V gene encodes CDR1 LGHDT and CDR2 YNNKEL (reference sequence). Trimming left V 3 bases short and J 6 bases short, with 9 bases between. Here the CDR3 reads CASSQEGREQYF. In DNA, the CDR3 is TGTGCCAGCAGCCAGGAGGGTCGCGAGCAGTACTTC.

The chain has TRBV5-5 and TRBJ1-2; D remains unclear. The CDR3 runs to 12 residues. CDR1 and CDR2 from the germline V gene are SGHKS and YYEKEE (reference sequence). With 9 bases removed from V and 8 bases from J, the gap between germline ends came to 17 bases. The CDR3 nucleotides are TGTGCCACCCGACTGCGGGGTGGCGGCTACACCTTC. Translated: CATRLRGGGYTF.

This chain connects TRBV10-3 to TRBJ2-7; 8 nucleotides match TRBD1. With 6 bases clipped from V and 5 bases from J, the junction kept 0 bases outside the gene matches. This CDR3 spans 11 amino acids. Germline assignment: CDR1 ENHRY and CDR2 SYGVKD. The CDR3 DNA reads TGTGCCATCAGACAGGGGGACGAGCAGTACTTC. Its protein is CAIRQGDEQYF.

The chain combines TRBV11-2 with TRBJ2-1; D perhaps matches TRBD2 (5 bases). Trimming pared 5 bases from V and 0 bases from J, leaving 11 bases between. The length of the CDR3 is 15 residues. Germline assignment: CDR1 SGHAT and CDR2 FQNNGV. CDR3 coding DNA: TGTGCCAGCAGCCCGCGACTATTCTCCTACAATGAGCAGTTCTTC. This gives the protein CASSPRLFSYNEQFF.

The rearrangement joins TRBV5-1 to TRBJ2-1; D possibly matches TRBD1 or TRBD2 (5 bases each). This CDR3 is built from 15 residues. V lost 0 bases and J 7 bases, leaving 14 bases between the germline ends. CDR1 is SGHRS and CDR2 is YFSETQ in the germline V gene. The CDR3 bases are TGCGCCAGCAGCTTGGGCATCTTGGGGGTGAATGAGCAGTTCTTC. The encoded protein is CASSLGILGVNEQFF.

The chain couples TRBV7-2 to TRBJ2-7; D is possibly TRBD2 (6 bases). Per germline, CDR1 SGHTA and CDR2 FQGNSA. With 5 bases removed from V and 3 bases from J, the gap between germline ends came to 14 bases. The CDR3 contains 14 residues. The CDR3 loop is CASSPPGASYEQYF. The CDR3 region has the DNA TGTGCCAGCAGCCCCCCGGGAGCAAGCTACGAGCAGTACTTC. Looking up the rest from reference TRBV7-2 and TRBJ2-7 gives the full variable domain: GAGVSQSPSNKVTEKGKDVELRCDPISGHTALYWYRQSLGQGLEFLIYFQGNSAPDKSGLPSDRFSAERTGGSVSTLTIQRTQQEDSAVYLCASSPPGASYEQYFGPGTRLTVT.

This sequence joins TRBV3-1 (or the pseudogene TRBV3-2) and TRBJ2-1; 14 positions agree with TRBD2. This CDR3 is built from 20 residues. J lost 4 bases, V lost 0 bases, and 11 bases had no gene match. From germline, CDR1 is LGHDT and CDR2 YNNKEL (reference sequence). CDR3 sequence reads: CASSQDGLAGGRWSYNEQFF. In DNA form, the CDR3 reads TGTGCCAGCAGCCAAGATGGACTAGCGGGGGGCCGGTGGTCATACAATGAGCAGTTCTTC.

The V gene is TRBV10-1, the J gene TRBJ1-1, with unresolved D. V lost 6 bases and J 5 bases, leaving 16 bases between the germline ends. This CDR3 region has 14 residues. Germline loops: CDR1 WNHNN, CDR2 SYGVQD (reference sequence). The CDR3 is CASRLHRDGTEAFF. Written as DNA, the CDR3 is TGCGCCAGCAGGTTGCACCGCGATGGGACTGAAGCTTTCTTT.

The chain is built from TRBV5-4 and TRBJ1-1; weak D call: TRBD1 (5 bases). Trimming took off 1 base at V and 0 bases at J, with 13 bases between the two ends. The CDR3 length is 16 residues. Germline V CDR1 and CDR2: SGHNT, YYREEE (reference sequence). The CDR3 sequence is CASSLFGTAMNTEAFF. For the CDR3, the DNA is TGTGCCAGCAGCTTGTTCGGGACCGCTATGAACACTGAAGCTTTCTTT.

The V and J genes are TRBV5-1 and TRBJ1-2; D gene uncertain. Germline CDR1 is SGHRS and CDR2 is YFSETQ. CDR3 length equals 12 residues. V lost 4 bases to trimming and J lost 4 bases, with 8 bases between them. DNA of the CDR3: TGCGCCAGCAGCCCGAGTCTCTATGGCTACACCTTC. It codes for CASSPSLYGYTF.

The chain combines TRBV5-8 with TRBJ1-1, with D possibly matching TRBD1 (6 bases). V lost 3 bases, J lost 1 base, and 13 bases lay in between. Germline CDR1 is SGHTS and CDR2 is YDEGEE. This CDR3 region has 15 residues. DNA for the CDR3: TGTGCCAGCAGCTCGGGGGCTAGGCCGAACACTGAAGCTTTCTTT. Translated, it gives CASSSGARPNTEAFF.

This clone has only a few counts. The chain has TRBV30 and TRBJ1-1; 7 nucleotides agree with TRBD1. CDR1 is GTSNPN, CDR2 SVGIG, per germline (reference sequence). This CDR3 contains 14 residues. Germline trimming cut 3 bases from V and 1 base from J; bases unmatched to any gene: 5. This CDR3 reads CAWRKRQGNTEAFF. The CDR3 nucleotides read TGTGCCTGGAGAAAAAGACAGGGGAACACTGAAGCTTTCTTT. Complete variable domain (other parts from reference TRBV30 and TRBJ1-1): SQTIHQWPATLVQPVGSPLSLECTVEGTSNPNLYWYRQAAGRGLQLLFYSVGIGQISSEVPQNLSASRPQDRQFILSSKKLLLSDSGFYLCAWRKRQGNTEAFFGQGTRLTVV.

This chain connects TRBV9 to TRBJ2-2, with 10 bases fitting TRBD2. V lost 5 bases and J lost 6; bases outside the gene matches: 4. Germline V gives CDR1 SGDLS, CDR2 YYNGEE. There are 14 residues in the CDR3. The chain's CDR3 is CASRLAGNSGELFF. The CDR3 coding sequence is TGTGCCAGCAGACTAGCGGGGAATTCCGGGGAGCTGTTTTTT.

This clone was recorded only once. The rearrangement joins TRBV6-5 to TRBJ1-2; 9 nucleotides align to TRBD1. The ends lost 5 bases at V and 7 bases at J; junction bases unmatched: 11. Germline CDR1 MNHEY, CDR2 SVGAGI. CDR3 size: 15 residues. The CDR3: CASSQTGGGFGGYTF. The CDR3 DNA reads TGTGCCAGCAGTCAAACAGGGGGCGGATTCGGTGGCTACACCTTC.